This T cell receptor beta chain was sequenced in a study of CD8 T cells in ankylosing spondylitis. This clonotype has a handful of counts. Its antigen is unidentified. TCRdb re-analysed the 5' RACE reads in MiXCR, keeping a single row per CDR3 protein. The sample has roughly 300,000 distinct CDR3 sequences, 8% seen once. Study observations and caveats: A TCR beta motif made of 7 to 9 highly homologous variants seemed typical of ankylosing spondylitis blood. Past studies reported some motif variants in reactive arthritis synovial fluid and blood.

The germline V and J ends were trimmed by 4 bases and 1 base, with 8 bases remaining between them. Germline V gene lookup returns CDR1 SGHRS and CDR2 YFSETQ. The CDR3 has 13 residues. This TCR was recovered from a male donor with ankylosing spondylitis. The sequencing input was blood, either unsorted or a sorted T cell fraction (not recorded which). The chain is built from TRBV5-1 and TRBJ2-5; D is perhaps TRBD2 (6 bases). For the CDR3, the DNA is TGCGCCAGCAGCCGGGAGAGCCAAGAGACCCAGTACTTC. It encodes CASSRESQETQYF.